A single sample is the source of the 15 T cell receptor beta chains below, sequenced in a study of T cells in Graves' hyperthyroidism and ophthalmopathy. RNA transcripts were the template for amplifying TCR beta CDR3 regions. The HTBI primer set was used in a first-round RT-PCR of the TCR CDR3. TCRdb reanalysed the multiplex PCR reads using MiXCR and keeps one entry per CDR3 protein. There are over 350,000 distinct CDR3 sequences in the sample; about 18% occur only once, and 40% to 45% lies in the top ten. The sequenced sample consisted of blood. These receptors were obtained from a man in his late teens or twenties with Graves' ophthalmopathy.

A few counts support this clonotype. The genes are TRBV3-1 and TRBJ2-1; D possibly uses TRBD1 or TRBD2 (5 bases each). V was cut by 7 bases and J by 4 bases, with 8 bases left in between. Germline V gene sequence: CDR1 LGHDT, CDR2 YNNKEL (reference sequence). The CDR3 length is 12 residues. CDR3 residues: CASTGPYNEQFF. DNA for the CDR3: TGTGCCAGCACGGGGCCTTACAATGAGCAGTTCTTC.

The sample holds a few counts of this clonotype. The rearrangement uses TRBV2 and TRBJ2-7; D might be TRBD1 (6 bases). V was pared by 3 bases and J by 2 bases, with 14 bases between. This CDR3 region has 15 residues. Germline-derived CDR1 and CDR2 are SNHLY and FYNNEI. CDR3 in amino acids: CASSDRQGFPYEQYF. The CDR3 coding sequence is TGTGCCAGCAGTGATCGTCAGGGGTTCCCCTACGAGCAGTACTTC.

The chain uses TRBV6-1 and TRBJ1-3; 7 bases line up with TRBD1. The J segment lost 7 bases and the V segment lost 5 bases, leaving 11 bases of the junction unmatched. Germline V gives CDR1 MNHNS, CDR2 SASEGT. The CDR3 extends over 15 amino acids. The CDR3 DNA reads as TGTGCCAGCAGTCGGGACAGAATTATTCAGAACACCATATATTTT. Its translation is CASSRDRIIQNTIYF.

This clonotype was detected ten times or more. The chain recombines TRBV20-1 with TRBJ2-3, with D tentatively TRBD2 (6 bases). The CDR3 totals 14 residues. Trimming removed 0 bases at V and 2 bases at J, with 9 bases between. The V gene's germline CDR1 is DFQATT and CDR2 SNEGSKA (reference sequence). CDR3 in DNA: TGCAGTGCTAGAGATGGAGGGTTCACAGATACGCAGTATTTT. Encoded protein: CSARDGGFTDTQYF.

This clonotype appeared many times. V gene TRBV6-6 combines with J gene TRBJ2-3, with a weak D call TRBD2 (7 bases). This CDR3 spans 15 amino acids. V dropped 2 bases and J dropped 0 bases, with 9 bases sitting between them. Germline V gene data show CDR1 as MNHNY and CDR2 as SVGAGI (reference sequence). CDR3 residues: CASSYRGGSTDTQYF. The CDR3 region has the DNA TGTGCCAGCAGTTACAGGGGGGGAAGCACAGATACGCAGTATTTT.

The V and J genes are TRBV9 and TRBJ2-5; 12 bases align to TRBD2. Germline assignment: CDR1 SGDLS and CDR2 YYNGEE. This CDR3 spans 16 amino acids. V dropped 4 bases and J dropped 2; count of bases not matched to a gene: 6. The CDR3 nucleotides read TGTGCCAGCAGCCTCGGACTAGCGGGGAAACAAGAGACCCAGTACTTC. This encodes CASSLGLAGKQETQYF.

This clonotype was recorded a few times. V and J are TRBV4-1 and TRBJ2-1; 12 bases line up with TRBD2. The CDR3 contains 16 residues. Germline CDR1 MGHRA, CDR2 YSYEKL. V lost 1 base to trimming and J lost 6 bases; unmatched junction nucleotides: 4. DNA of the CDR3: TGCGCCAGCAGCCAAGTGACTAGCGGGGGATTCAATGAGCAGTTCTTC. It translates to CASSQVTSGGFNEQFF.

V usage is TRBV2 and J usage is TRBJ1-5, with 9 nucleotides matching TRBD1. The CDR3 contains 15 residues. The germline gives CDR1 SNHLY, CDR2 FYNNEI. The V and J ends lost 9 bases and 0 bases, in that order; junction bases with no gene match: 6. The CDR3, as DNA: TGTGCCAGTAGATACAGGGGGCCTAGCAATCAGCCCCAGCATTTT. This sequence encodes CASRYRGPSNQPQHF.

This clonotype was counted once. This clone may be a read error of a much larger clone one base away. This likely comes from a read error, as the CDR3 has no conserved phenylalanine or tryptophan at its end. V and J are TRBV14 and TRBJ1-1, with 8 positions matching TRBD1. V lost 4 bases and J lost 5; bases outside the gene matches: 6. The CDR3 consists of 14 residues. Germline V gene data show CDR1 as SGHDN and CDR2 as FVKESK. The DNA for the CDR3 is TGTGCCAGCAGCCCTCGACAGGGGTTGACTGAAGCTTTCTCT. Its protein product is CASSPRQGLTEAFS.

This clonotype has just a few counts. CDR3 nucleotide sequence: TGTGCCAGCAGCTACGGCGGAAACGTTAATCAGCCCCAGCATTTT. This encodes CASSYGGNVNQPQHF. The rearrangement uses TRBV6-1 and TRBJ1-5; D is ambiguous. Trimming removed 6 bases at V and 4 bases at J, with 16 bases between. The germline CDR1 and CDR2 sequences are MNHNS and SASEGT. This CDR3 is built from 15 residues.

This clonotype was seen many times. The chain is built from TRBV2 and TRBJ1-6, with 7 bases aligning to TRBD1. The germline V gene encodes CDR1 SNHLY and CDR2 FYNNEI. Trimming at V came to 11 bases and at J to 8 bases, leaving 9 bases not matched to a gene. The CDR3 has 13 amino acids. Here the CDR3 reads CAARRDRDSPLHF. For the CDR3, the DNA is TGTGCCGCCCGGCGGGACAGAGATTCACCCCTCCACTTT. Filled out from reference TRBV2 and TRBJ1-6, the complete variable domain reads EPEVTQTPSHQVTQMGQEVILRCVPISNHLYFYWYRQILGQKVEFLVSFYNNEISEKSEIFDDQFSVERPDGSNFTLKIRSTKLEDSAMYFCAARRDRDSPLHFGNGTRLTVT.

This clonotype was observed a handful of times. The chain carries TRBV5-1 and TRBJ1-4, with 8 bases that match TRBD1. The CDR3 spans 15 residues. Losses at the gene ends were 4 bases for V and 6 bases for J; bases not matched to a gene: 8. Germline V gene data show CDR1 as SGHRS and CDR2 as YFSETQ. CDR3 protein: CASSESGQDDEKLFF. The CDR3, as DNA: TGCGCCAGCAGCGAATCGGGACAGGATGATGAAAAACTGTTTTTT.

This clonotype was picked up a small number of times. This chain connects TRBV7-6 to TRBJ2-1; TRBD1 is a possible D gene (5 bases). There are 16 residues in the CDR3. Germline-derived CDR1 and CDR2 are SGHVS and FNYEAQ. Trimming removed 2 bases from V and 1 base from J, with 12 bases in between. CDR3 sequence (DNA): TGTGCCAGCAGCTTAAATCAGGGTTTATCCTACAATGAGCAGTTCTTC. Translated: CASSLNQGLSYNEQFF.

This sequence joins TRBV20-1 and TRBJ1-1, with D perhaps TRBD1 (5 bases). CDR3 length: 16 amino acids. The ends were cut back, 0 bases at V and 2 bases at J, with 16 bases in the middle. The germline gives CDR1 DFQATT, CDR2 SNEGSKA (reference sequence). The CDR3 DNA is TGCAGTGCTAGAGATATGGGGCGAGTCCTAAACACTGAAGCTTTCTTT. Translated, it gives CSARDMGRVLNTEAFF.

V and J are TRBV20-1 and TRBJ2-3; 15 positions agree with TRBD2. The CDR3 extends over 16 amino acids. In germline, CDR1 is DFQATT, CDR2 SNEGSKA (reference sequence). Trimming took 3 bases from V and 4 from J; bases not matched to a gene: 5. CDR3 amino acids: CSASGLAGGQADTQYF. In nucleotides, the CDR3 is TGCAGTGCTAGCGGACTAGCGGGGGGGCAGGCAGATACGCAGTATTTT.